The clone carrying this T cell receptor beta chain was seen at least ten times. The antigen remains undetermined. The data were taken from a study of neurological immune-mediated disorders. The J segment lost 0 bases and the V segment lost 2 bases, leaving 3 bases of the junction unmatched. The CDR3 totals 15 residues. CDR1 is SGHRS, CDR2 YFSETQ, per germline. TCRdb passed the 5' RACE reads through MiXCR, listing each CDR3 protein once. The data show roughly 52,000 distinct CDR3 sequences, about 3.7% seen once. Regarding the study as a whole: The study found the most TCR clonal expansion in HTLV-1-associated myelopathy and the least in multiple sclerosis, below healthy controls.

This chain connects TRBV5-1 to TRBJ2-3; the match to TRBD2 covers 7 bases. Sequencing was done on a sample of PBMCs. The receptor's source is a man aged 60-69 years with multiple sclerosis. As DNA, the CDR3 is TGCGCCAGCAGCTTTTCCGGGGGGAGCACAGATACGCAGTATTTT. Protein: CASSFSGGSTDTQYF. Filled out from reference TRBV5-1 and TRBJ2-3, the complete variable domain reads KAGVTQTPRYLIKTRGQQVTLSCSPISGHRSVSWYQQTPGQGLQFLFEYFSETQRNKGNFPGRFSGRQFSNSRSEMNVSTLELGDSALYLCASSFSGGSTDTQYFGPGTRLTVL.